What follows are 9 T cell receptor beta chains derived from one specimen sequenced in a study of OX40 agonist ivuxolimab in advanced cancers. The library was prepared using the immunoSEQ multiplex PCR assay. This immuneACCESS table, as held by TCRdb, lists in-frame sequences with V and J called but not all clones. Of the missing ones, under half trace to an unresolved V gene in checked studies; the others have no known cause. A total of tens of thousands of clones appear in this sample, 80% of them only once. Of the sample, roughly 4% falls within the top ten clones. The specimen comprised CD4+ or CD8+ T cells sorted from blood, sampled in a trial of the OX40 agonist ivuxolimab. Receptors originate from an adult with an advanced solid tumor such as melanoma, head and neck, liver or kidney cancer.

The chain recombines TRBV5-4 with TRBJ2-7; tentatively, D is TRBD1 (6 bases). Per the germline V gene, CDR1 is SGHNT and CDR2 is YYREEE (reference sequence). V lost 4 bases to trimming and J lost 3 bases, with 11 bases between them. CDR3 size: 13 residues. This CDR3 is CASSVDSFYEQYF. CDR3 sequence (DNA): TGTGCCAGCAGCGTGGACAGCTTCTACGAGCAGTACTTC. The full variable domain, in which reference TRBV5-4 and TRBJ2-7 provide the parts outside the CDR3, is ETGVTQSPTHLIKTRGQQVTLRCSSQSGHNTVSWYQQALGQGPQFIFQYYREEENGRGNFPPRFSGLQFPNYSSELNVNALELDDSALYLCASSVDSFYEQYFGPGTRLTVT.

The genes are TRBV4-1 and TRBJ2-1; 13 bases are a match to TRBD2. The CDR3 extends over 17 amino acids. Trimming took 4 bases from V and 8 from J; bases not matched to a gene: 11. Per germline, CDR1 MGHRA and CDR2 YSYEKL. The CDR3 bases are TGCGCCAGCAGCCCTCGGCGAGGGACTAGCGGGGATGATGAGCAGTTCTTC. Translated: CASSPRRGTSGDDEQFF.

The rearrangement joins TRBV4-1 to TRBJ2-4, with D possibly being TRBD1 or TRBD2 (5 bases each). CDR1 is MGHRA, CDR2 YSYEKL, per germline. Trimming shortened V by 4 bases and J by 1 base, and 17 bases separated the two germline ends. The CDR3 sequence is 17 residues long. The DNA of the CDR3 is TGCGCCAGCAGCCCGGGACCCCAACTTGGGGCCAAAAACATTCAGTACTTC. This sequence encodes CASSPGPQLGAKNIQYF.

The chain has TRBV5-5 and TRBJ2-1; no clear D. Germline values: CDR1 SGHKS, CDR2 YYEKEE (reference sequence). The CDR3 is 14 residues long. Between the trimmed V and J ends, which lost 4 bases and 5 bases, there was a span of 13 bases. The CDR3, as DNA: TGTGCCAGCAGCCTCGGTCGGAGCCACAATGAGCAGTTCTTC. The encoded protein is CASSLGRSHNEQFF.

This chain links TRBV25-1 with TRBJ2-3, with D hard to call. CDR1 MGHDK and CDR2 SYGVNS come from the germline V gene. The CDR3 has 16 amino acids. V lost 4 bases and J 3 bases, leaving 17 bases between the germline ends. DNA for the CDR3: TGTGCCAGCAGTGGCACTCTCGGGTCTGGGACAGATACGCAGTATTTT. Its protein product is CASSGTLGSGTDTQYF. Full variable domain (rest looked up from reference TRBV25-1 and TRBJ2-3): EADIYQTPRYLVIGTGKKITLECSQTMGHDKMYWYQQDPGMELHLIHYSYGVNSTEKGDLSSESTVSRIRTEHFPLTLESARPSHTSQYLCASSGTLGSGTDTQYFGPGTRLTVL.

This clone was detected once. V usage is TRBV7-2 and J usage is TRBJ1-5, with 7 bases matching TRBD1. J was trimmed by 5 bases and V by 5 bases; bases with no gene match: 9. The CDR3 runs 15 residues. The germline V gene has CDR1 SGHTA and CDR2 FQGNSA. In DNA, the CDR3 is TGTGCCAGCAGCCGCGAACAGGGGACTGATCAGCCCCAGCATTTT. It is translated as CASSREQGTDQPQHF.

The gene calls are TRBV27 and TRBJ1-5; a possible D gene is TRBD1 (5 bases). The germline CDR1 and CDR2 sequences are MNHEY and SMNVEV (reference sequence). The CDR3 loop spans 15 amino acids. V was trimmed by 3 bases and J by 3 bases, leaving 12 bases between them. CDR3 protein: CASSLGRGLNQPQHF. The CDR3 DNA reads TGTGCCAGCAGTTTGGGAAGGGGCCTCAATCAGCCCCAGCATTTT.

Here the CDR3 reads CAWSRGAANEKLFF. In nucleotides, the CDR3 is TGTGCCTGGAGTAGGGGGGCTGCTAATGAAAAACTGTTTTTT. J is TRBJ1-4 and V is TRBV30, with D perhaps matching TRBD1 (6 bases). The CDR3 sequence is 14 residues long. V gave up 2 bases and J gave up 3 bases, with 10 bases separating them. Germline loops: CDR1 GTSNPN, CDR2 SVGIG (reference sequence).

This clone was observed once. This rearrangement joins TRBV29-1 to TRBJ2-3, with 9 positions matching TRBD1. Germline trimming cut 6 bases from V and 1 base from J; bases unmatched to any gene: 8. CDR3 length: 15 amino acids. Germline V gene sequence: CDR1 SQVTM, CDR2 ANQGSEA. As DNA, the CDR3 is TGCAGCGTCACTACAGGGGGCACCGGCACAGATACGCAGTATTTT. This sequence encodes CSVTTGGTGTDTQYF.